These 16 T cell receptor beta chains were sequenced from one sample in a study of molecular identifiers for immune sequencing clone quantification. Using its own MiXCR run on the PCR reads, TCRdb lists one record per CDR3 protein. The top ten clones hold 0.7% to 0.95% of a sample with approximately 590,000 distinct CDR3 sequences, 25% of them seen once. The sequencing sample was made of naive CD8+ T cells from blood, with Jurkat cell RNA spiked in. This sample's subset: FACS-sorted CD8+CD4-CCR7+CD45RA+ naive T cells. These receptors all come from a human donor in good health. Some libraries in this study had Jurkat cell RNA spiked in.

This clonotype was detected a few times. The rearrangement joins TRBV19 to TRBJ1-5; no clear D. The germline V gene encodes CDR1 LNHDA and CDR2 SQIVND (reference sequence). The CDR3 is 12 residues long. V was clipped by 7 bases and J by 3 bases, with 7 bases between them. The CDR3 reads CASTDPNQPQHF. The DNA for the CDR3 is TGTGCCAGTACGGACCCCAATCAGCCCCAGCATTTT.

The V and J genes are TRBV30 and TRBJ2-5, with TRBD2 as a possible D gene (7 bases). Per germline, CDR1 GTSNPN and CDR2 SVGIG (reference sequence). The CDR3 is 12 residues long. The V end was cut by 8 bases, the J end by 3 bases, with 13 bases between. CDR3 DNA: TGTGCCCTAGGGGGGGGGGAAGAGACCCAGTACTTC. Amino acid sequence: CALGGGEETQYF.

Notes on this clonotype: A much larger clone sits a single nucleotide away, making a read error possible. V and J are TRBV4-3 and TRBJ2-7; 9 positions match TRBD1. CDR1 and CDR2 (germline): LGHNA, YSLEER. The CDR3 covers 15 residues. Losses at the gene ends were 2 bases for V and 6 bases for J; bases not matched to a gene: 8. The chain's CDR3 is CASSQTPGQGGEQYF. The CDR3 coding sequence is TGCGCCAGCAGCCAAACACCGGGACAGGGAGGCGAGCAGTACTTC.

Turning to this clonotype: A read error may be the cause here, since a much bigger clone is one base away. J is TRBJ2-3 and V is TRBV12-3 or TRBV12-4; D not certain. The CDR3 loop spans 13 amino acids. CDR3 bases: TGTGCCGGCAGTGCGGTCGGCACAGATACGCAGTATTTT. Its translation is CAGSAVGTDTQYF.

There are many counts of this clonotype. The chain links TRBV2 to TRBJ1-4, with a weak D call TRBD1 (6 bases). Trimming pared 4 bases from V and 5 bases from J, leaving 14 bases between. This CDR3 is built from 15 residues. CDR1 is SNHLY, CDR2 FYNNEI, per germline. For the CDR3, the DNA is TGTGCCAGCAGTGTTGGGACACCGTTCAATGAAAAACTGTTTTTT. The encoded protein is CASSVGTPFNEKLFF.

The chain has TRBV6-2 or TRBV6-3 and TRBJ1-5; 7 nucleotides line up with TRBD1. The J segment lost 3 bases and the V segment lost 7 bases, leaving 6 bases of the junction unmatched. Germline V gene lookup returns CDR1 MNHEY and CDR2 SVGEGT. The CDR3 is made up of 14 amino acids. CDR3 region: CASNRGTDNQPQHF. CDR3 coding DNA: TGTGCCAGCAACCGAGGGACAGACAATCAGCCCCAGCATTTT.

This rearrangement joins TRBV30 to TRBJ1-6, with a possible D match to TRBD1 (5 bases). CDR1 is GTSNPN and CDR2 is SVGIG in the germline V gene (reference sequence). Trimming left V 3 bases short and J 7 bases short, with 10 bases between. The CDR3 has 13 residues. CDR3: CAWSHDRNSPLHF. The CDR3 DNA sequence: TGTGCCTGGAGCCATGACAGAAATTCACCCCTCCACTTT.

The chain carries TRBV7-9 and TRBJ2-2; D remains ambiguous. Germline V CDR1 and CDR2: SEHNR, FQNEAQ (reference sequence). This CDR3 has 15 amino acids. The V and J ends lost 5 bases and 6 bases respectively, with 16 bases between them. CDR3 nucleotides: TGTGCCAGCAGCCATCCGGCGTCCGAGCCCGGGGAGCTGTTTTTT. Translation: CASSHPASEPGELFF.

This chain connects TRBV30 to TRBJ1-5; D possibly corresponds to TRBD1 (5 bases). Deletions cut 4 bases from V and 2 bases from J, with 21 bases between. Germline CDR1 reads GTSNPN; CDR2 reads SVGIG (reference sequence). The CDR3 is 17 residues long. The CDR3: CAWNPGQGVSGNQPQHF. The CDR3 nucleotides are TGTGCCTGGAACCCGGGCCAGGGAGTTTCGGGCAATCAGCCCCAGCATTTT.

This clonotype was counted ten times or more. V and J are TRBV20-1 and TRBJ1-5; D perhaps matches TRBD1 (5 bases). This CDR3 is built from 15 residues. V dropped 1 base and J dropped 6 bases, with 16 bases sitting between them. Per germline, CDR1 DFQATT and CDR2 SNEGSKA (reference sequence). DNA of the CDR3: TGCAGTGCTAGAGTTTCGTGGGGCGAAGGTCAGCCCCAGCATTTT. This sequence encodes CSARVSWGEGQPQHF.

This clonotype was detected only a few times. V is TRBV20-1 and J is TRBJ2-5, with 7 nucleotides matching TRBD2. The CDR3 has 15 residues. Germline CDR1 reads DFQATT; CDR2 reads SNEGSKA (reference sequence). The J segment lost 0 bases and the V segment lost 6 bases, leaving 10 bases of the junction unmatched. The CDR3 protein is CSAPGLAEYQETQYF. As DNA, the CDR3 is TGCAGTGCCCCGGGGCTAGCGGAGTACCAAGAGACCCAGTACTTC.

This clonotype has ten or more counts. The rearrangement links TRBV7-9 to TRBJ1-1, with TRBD1 identical over 9 bases. Per germline, CDR1 SEHNR and CDR2 FQNEAQ (reference sequence). The ends lost 4 bases at V and 2 bases at J; junction bases unmatched: 11. The CDR3 length is 17 residues. CDR3 coding DNA: TGTGCCAGCAGCTCTCCGCCGGGACAGGGAACCAACACTGAAGCTTTCTTT. Translation gives CASSSPPGQGTNTEAFF.

The chain links TRBV3-1 to TRBJ2-5, with D possibly matching TRBD1 (5 bases). V was cut by 1 base and J by 5 bases, with 14 bases left in between. Germline V gene sequence: CDR1 LGHDT, CDR2 YNNKEL (reference sequence). The CDR3 extends over 15 amino acids. CDR3 region: CASSQVFRGAETQYF. CDR3 DNA: TGTGCCAGCAGCCAAGTATTTAGGGGCGCGGAGACCCAGTACTTC.

A few counts support this clonotype. The chain uses TRBV7-3 and TRBJ2-1, with 11 bases matching TRBD2. The V segment lost 5 bases and the J segment 5 bases; nucleotides outside the gene matches: 8. The CDR3 consists of 16 residues. From germline, CDR1 is SGHTA and CDR2 FQGTGA. CDR3 sequence (DNA): TGTGCCAGCAGCCCGAAACTAGCGGGAGCTCACAATGAGCAGTTCTTC. This encodes CASSPKLAGAHNEQFF.

The chain couples TRBV4-3 to TRBJ2-1, with 7 bases fitting TRBD1. The germline gives CDR1 LGHNA, CDR2 YSLEER. Trimming took 3 bases from V and 4 from J; bases not matched to a gene: 9. CDR3 length equals 16 residues. The CDR3 sequence is CASSHLTGTDYNEQFF. In nucleotides, the CDR3 is TGCGCCAGCAGCCACCTTACCGGGACAGATTACAATGAGCAGTTCTTC.

The rearrangement uses TRBV20-1 and TRBJ1-1; TRBD1 matches 8 bases. The CDR3 has 14 amino acids. The germline V gene encodes CDR1 DFQATT and CDR2 SNEGSKA (reference sequence). This chain's CDR3 is CIDPRGPPNTEAFF. The CDR3 coding sequence is TGCATAGACCCCAGGGGGCCACCGAACACTGAAGCTTTCTTT.